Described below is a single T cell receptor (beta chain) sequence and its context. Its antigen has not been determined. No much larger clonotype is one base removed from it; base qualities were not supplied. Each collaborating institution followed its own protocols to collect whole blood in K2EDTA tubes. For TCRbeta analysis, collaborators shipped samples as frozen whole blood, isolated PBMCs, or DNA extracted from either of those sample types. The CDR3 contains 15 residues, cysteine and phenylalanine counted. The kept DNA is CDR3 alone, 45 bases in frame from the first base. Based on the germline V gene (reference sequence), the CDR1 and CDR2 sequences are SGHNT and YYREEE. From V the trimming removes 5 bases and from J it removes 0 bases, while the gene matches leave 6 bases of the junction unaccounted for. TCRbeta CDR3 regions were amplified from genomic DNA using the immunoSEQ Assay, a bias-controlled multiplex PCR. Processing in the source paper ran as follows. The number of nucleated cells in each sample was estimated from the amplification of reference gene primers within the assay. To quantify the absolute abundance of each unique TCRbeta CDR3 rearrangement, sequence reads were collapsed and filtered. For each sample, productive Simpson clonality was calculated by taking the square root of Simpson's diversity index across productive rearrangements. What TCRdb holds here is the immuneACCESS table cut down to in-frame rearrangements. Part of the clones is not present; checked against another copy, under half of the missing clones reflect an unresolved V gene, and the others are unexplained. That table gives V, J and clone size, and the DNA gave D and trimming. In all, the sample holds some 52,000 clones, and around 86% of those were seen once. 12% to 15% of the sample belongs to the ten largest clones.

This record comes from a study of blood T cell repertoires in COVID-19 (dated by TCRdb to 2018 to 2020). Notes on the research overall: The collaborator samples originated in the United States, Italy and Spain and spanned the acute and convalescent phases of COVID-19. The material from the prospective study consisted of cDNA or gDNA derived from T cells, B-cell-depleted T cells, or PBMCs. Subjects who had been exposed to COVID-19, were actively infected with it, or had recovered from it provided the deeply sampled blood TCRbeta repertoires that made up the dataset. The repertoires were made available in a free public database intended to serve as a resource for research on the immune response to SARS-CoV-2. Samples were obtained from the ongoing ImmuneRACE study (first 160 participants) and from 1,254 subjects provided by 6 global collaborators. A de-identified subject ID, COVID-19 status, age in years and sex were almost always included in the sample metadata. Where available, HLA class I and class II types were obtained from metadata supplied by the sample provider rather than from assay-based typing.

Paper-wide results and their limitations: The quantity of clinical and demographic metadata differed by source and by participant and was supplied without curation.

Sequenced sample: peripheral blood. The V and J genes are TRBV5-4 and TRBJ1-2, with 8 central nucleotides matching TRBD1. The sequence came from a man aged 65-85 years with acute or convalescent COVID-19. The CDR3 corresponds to CASRAGQGANYGYTF. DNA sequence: TGTGCCAGCAGGGCCGGACAGGGAGCTAACTATGGCTACACCTTC.